This TCR beta chain was recovered during a study of brain T cells in children with intractable seizures. For this clone: Its specificity is unknown.

Findings and limits, study-wide: Only CDR3 sequence similarity suggested viral specificity, without known HCMV serostatus. Pre-surgery blood may have been undersampled, hiding some clones.

Time point: blood from clinic visit 5 months post-surgery; TSC patient then seizure free. The sequenced cases were selected for having the highest brain T cell transcript signatures. Patients received at least one anti-epileptic drug before surgery. Assay: immunoSEQ multiplex PCR; the TCRdb copy retains only in-frame clones and omits some. The data contain hundreds of thousands of clones, about 93% of them singletons. This sequence was found in a boy under three years old with tuberous sclerosis and intractable seizures. The specimen was peripheral blood, collected more than 4 months after surgery.

Here the CDR3 DNA reads TGTGCCTGCTACTCTGGAAACACCATATATTTT. Encoded protein: CACYSGNTIYF. V is TRBV28 and J is TRBJ1-3; unclear D gene. CDR1 and CDR2 from the germline V gene are MDHEN and SYDVKM. The CDR3 totals 11 residues. V lost 11 bases and J 0 bases, leaving 5 bases between the germline ends.